What follows describes a single T cell receptor beta chain. The antigen remains undetermined. The authors split each subset's genomic DNA evenly across several immunoSEQ plates. Assay: immunoSEQ multiplex PCR; the TCRdb copy retains only in-frame clones and omits some. The sample has 640,000 or so clones; approximately 75% are singletons. This specimen comes from a study of shared clonotypes between healthy human individuals. Study results and limitations: Incomplete sequencing of sorted subsets was indicated by rarefaction despite large depth.

The sequence derives from a woman in her 30s in good health. Sequenced input: memory CD4+ T cells sorted from blood. Subset here: CD45RA-negative fraction.

The CDR3 DNA is TGTGCCAGCGGACGCAATGAGCAGTTCTTC. Translation gives CASGRNEQFF. The chain couples TRBV28 to TRBJ2-1, with unresolved D. The CDR3 loop spans 10 amino acids. V lost 8 bases and J lost 6, with 5 bases in between. Germline V gives CDR1 MDHEN, CDR2 SYDVKM.